The sequence of this T cell receptor beta chain was determined in a study of PD-L1 blockade in urothelial cancer. Assay: immunoSEQ multiplex PCR; the TCRdb copy retains only in-frame clones and omits some. The sample has about 40,000 clones; about 86% are singletons. This CDR3 region has 16 residues. V lost 4 bases to trimming and J lost 3 bases; unmatched junction nucleotides: 8. Germline V CDR1 and CDR2: MNHEY, SVGAGI. The TCR originated in a man aged 55-75 years with urothelial cancer. The V and J genes are TRBV6-5 and TRBJ1-3, with 8 bases lining up with TRBD1. The specimen comprised PBMCs, sampled around atezolizumab (anti-PD-L1) treatment. CDR3 loop: CASSSGQGSLGNTIYF. For the CDR3, the DNA is TGTGCCAGCAGTTCTGGACAGGGAAGCCTTGGAAACACCATATATTTT.